This T cell receptor beta chain was observed in a study of OX40 agonist ivuxolimab in advanced cancers. Study-level information: Administration of intravenous ivuxolimab to patients occurred every 2 weeks at 0.01 to 10 mg/kg. General observations from the study: Clonal expansion was among the lowest in partial responders at 0.1-3.0 mg/kg, especially CD8+. CD8+ T cells (on average) carried more expanded clones than CD4+ T cells.

Germline CDR1 is SGDLS and CDR2 is YYNGEE. CDR3 size: 14 residues. V lost 1 base and J lost 4, with 10 bases in between. At cycle 4 day 1, cycle 7 day 1, and baseline, blood was sampled. Remarks on this clone: The antigen is undetermined.

Measured with immunoSEQ multiplex PCR; TCRdb has only the in-frame clones, and not every one. The sample lists about 26,000 clones, over 85% occurring once. This receptor was taken from an adult with an advanced solid tumor such as melanoma, head and neck, liver or kidney cancer. J is TRBJ2-3 and V is TRBV9, with a tentative D call TRBD2 (6 bases). The sample here was CD4+ or CD8+ T cells sorted from blood, taken in a trial of the OX40 agonist ivuxolimab. CDR3 residues: CASSVTSISDTQYF. CDR3 nucleotide sequence: TGTGCCAGCAGCGTAACTAGCATCTCAGATACGCAGTATTTT.